Listed here are 31 T cell receptor beta chains from one sample, sequenced in a study of blood T cell repertoires in COVID-19. Profiling relied on immunoSEQ multiplex PCR, and the TCRdb table lists in-frame clones only, not all of them. The data hold 200,000 to 250,000 clones, with approximately 85% observed a single time. The sequenced sample was PBMCs or T cells enriched from blood (not recorded which). The receptor set was obtained from a woman aged 45-59 years with acute COVID-19.

The gene calls are TRBV21-1 and TRBJ2-2; TRBD1 reflects the table's D call only, with no check against the DNA. TRBV21-1 counts as a pseudogene. This CDR3 has 16 residues. CDR3 protein: CASSSRTGKNTGELFF. The CDR3 coding sequence is TGTGCCAGCAGCAGCAGGACAGGGAAGAACACCGGGGAGCTGTTTTTT.

The sample holds a few counts of this clone. V is TRBV3-1 (or the pseudogene TRBV3-2) and J is TRBJ1-1, with 7 bases that match TRBD1. Germline V gives CDR1 LGHDT, CDR2 YNNKEL (reference sequence). V lost 6 bases, J lost 4 bases, and 8 bases stayed unmatched. The CDR3 length is 14 residues. In nucleotides, the CDR3 is TGTGCCAGCAGGACCCAGGGGGAGAGCACTGAAGCTTTCTTT. This translates into CASRTQGESTEAFF.

CDR3 in amino acids: CASSRKGRGGLDEQFF. Written as DNA, the CDR3 is TGTGCCAGCAGCCGTAAGGGGCGGGGGGGCCTCGATGAGCAGTTCTTC. The rearrangement uses TRBV9 and TRBJ2-1; TRBD2 aligns across 9 bases. The CDR3 consists of 16 residues. V trimming: 4 bases; J trimming: 8 bases; junction bases outside the gene matches: 13. Germline loops: CDR1 SGDLS, CDR2 YYNGEE.

This rearrangement joins TRBV3-1 (or the pseudogene TRBV3-2) to TRBJ1-2; weak D call: TRBD1 (6 bases). Germline loops: CDR1 LGHDT, CDR2 YNNKEL (reference sequence). This CDR3 region has 14 residues. Trimming took 4 bases from V and 6 from J, leaving 15 bases between them. This chain's CDR3 is CASSRGQWTDGYTF. CDR3 in DNA: TGTGCCAGCAGCCGGGGGCAGTGGACGGATGGCTACACCTTC.

The chain couples TRBV5-6 to TRBJ1-3; 8 nucleotides line up with TRBD1. The CDR3 consists of 14 residues. With 2 bases clipped from V and 2 bases from J, the junction kept 0 bases outside the gene matches. Germline V gene data show CDR1 as SGHDT and CDR2 as YYEEEE. The CDR3 reads CASSLQGAGNTIYF. The CDR3 nucleotides read TGTGCCAGCAGCTTACAGGGGGCTGGAAACACCATATATTTT.

The chain employs TRBV7-9 and TRBJ1-2; TRBD1 matches at 8 bases. V was clipped by 7 bases and J by 0 bases; unmatched bases: 7. The CDR3 sequence is 15 residues long. CDR1 and CDR2 (germline): SEHNR, FQNEAQ (reference sequence). The CDR3 DNA follows: TGTGCCAGCACCAGGGGGCCCACTTCTAACTATGGCTACACCTTC. Translation gives CASTRGPTSNYGYTF.

The chain combines TRBV6-5 with TRBJ1-6; D may be TRBD1 (6 bases). The length of the CDR3 is 16 residues. V was cut by 4 bases and J by 4 bases, with 14 bases left in between. The germline V gene has CDR1 MNHEY and CDR2 SVGAGI. CDR3 DNA sequence: TGTGCCAGCAGTTTCCGTGGACAGTATTATAATTCACCCCTCCACTTT. Translating gives CASSFRGQYYNSPLHF.

The CDR3 DNA sequence: TGTGCCAGCGCAGGGAACTACGAGCAGTACTTC. This translates into CASAGNYEQYF. This chain links TRBV2 with TRBJ2-7, with D perhaps matching TRBD1 (5 bases). The CDR3 loop spans 11 amino acids. The germline V gene has CDR1 SNHLY and CDR2 FYNNEI. V was shortened by 8 bases and J by 3 bases, with 8 bases between the two germline ends. Based on the CDR3 plus reference TRBV2 and TRBJ2-7, the full variable domain is EPEVTQTPSHQVTQMGQEVILRCVPISNHLYFYWYRQILGQKVEFLVSFYNNEISEKSEIFDDQFSVERPDGSNFTLKIRSTKLEDSAMYFCASAGNYEQYFGPGTRLTVT.

The chain recombines TRBV9 with TRBJ1-1; 8 bases are a match to TRBD1. The CDR3 runs 14 residues. V was pared by 1 base and J by 6 bases, with 5 bases of the junction left unmatched. Germline V gives CDR1 SGDLS, CDR2 YYNGEE. The CDR3 nucleotides are TGTGCCAGCAGCGTAAAGGGGACAGGTCCTGAAGCTTTCTTT. It yields the protein CASSVKGTGPEAFF. The entire variable domain, with the rest obtained from reference TRBV9 and TRBJ1-1, is as follows: DSGVTQTPKHLITATGQRVTLRCSPRSGDLSVYWYQQSLDQGLQFLIQYYNGEERAKGNILERFSAQQFPDLHSELNLSSLELGDSALYFCASSVKGTGPEAFFGQGTRLTVV.

The chain uses TRBV9 and TRBJ1-1, with TRBD1 matching 8 bases. The germline CDR1 and CDR2 sequences are SGDLS and YYNGEE. The J segment lost 1 base and the V segment lost 5 bases, leaving 7 bases of the junction unmatched. The CDR3 spans 15 residues. The CDR3 is CASRANGQGNTEAFF. The CDR3 DNA follows: TGTGCCAGCAGAGCTAACGGACAGGGGAACACTGAAGCTTTCTTT.

This clone was observed once. The junction shows a germline mismatch at one end, possibly a read error. In DNA, the CDR3 is TGCGCCAGCAGCCAAGATCTTCCGGGACTGAGCTTTTTC. Amino acids: CASSQDLPGLSFF. The rearrangement links TRBV4-3 to TRBJ1-2; D perhaps matches TRBD1 (5 bases). Germline V gene data show CDR1 as LGHNA and CDR2 as YSLEER. This CDR3 region has 13 residues.

This clone was recorded once. This chain connects TRBV19 to TRBJ2-5; D unclear. Looked up from germline, CDR1 is LNHDA and CDR2 is SQIVND (reference sequence). This CDR3 contains 14 residues. The CDR3 loop is CPYGPAGHQETQYF. CDR3 nucleotide sequence: TGTCCCTATGGTCCCGCAGGCCACCAAGAGACCCAGTACTTC. The full variable domain, with the rest looked up from reference TRBV19 and TRBJ2-5, is DGGITQSPKYLFRKEGQNVTLSCEQNLNHDAMYWYRQDPGQGLRLIYYSQIVNDFQKGDIAEGYSVSREKKESFPLTVTSAQKNPTAFYLCPYGPAGHQETQYFGPGTRLLVL.

The V and J genes are TRBV4-1 and TRBJ1-1, with D tentatively TRBD1 (5 bases). This CDR3 has 15 amino acids. Trimming took 3 bases from V and 5 from J, leaving 16 bases between them. Germline V gives CDR1 MGHRA, CDR2 YSYEKL. The CDR3 protein is CASSQQGHGGTEAFF. CDR3 nucleotide sequence: TGCGCCAGCAGCCAGCAGGGCCACGGCGGTACTGAAGCTTTCTTT.

The V and J genes are TRBV13 and TRBJ1-1; the D is unclear. Germline V lookup: CDR1 PRHDT, CDR2 FYEKMQ (reference sequence). Trimming left V 5 bases short and J 1 base short, with 5 bases between. The CDR3 runs 12 residues. Written as DNA, the CDR3 is TGTGCCAGCAGCCCACAGAACACTGAAGCTTTCTTT. Its protein is CASSPQNTEAFF.

The chain employs TRBV10-3 and TRBJ2-5, with TRBD1 as a possible D gene (6 bases). CDR1 is ENHRY and CDR2 is SYGVKD in the germline V gene. Trimming pared 3 bases from V and 6 bases from J, leaving 17 bases between. The CDR3 length is 15 residues. The CDR3: CAISDVTGMGKTQYF. The CDR3 DNA reads as TGTGCCATCAGTGACGTTACAGGGATGGGAAAGACCCAGTACTTC.

The V gene is TRBV7-8, the J gene TRBJ1-2; 7 positions agree with TRBD1. Germline V gene sequence: CDR1 SGHVS, CDR2 FQNEAQ. The CDR3 is made up of 14 amino acids. Trimming at V came to 5 bases and at J to 9 bases, leaving 12 bases not matched to a gene. CDR3 in amino acids: CASSPQGVGHSYTF. CDR3 nucleotides: TGTGCCAGCAGCCCCCAGGGGGTTGGGCATAGCTACACCTTC. The variable domain in full, with the rest retrieved from reference TRBV7-8 and TRBJ1-2, is GAGVSQSPRYKVAKRGQDVALRCDPISGHVSLFWYQQALGQGPEFLTYFQNEAQLDKSGLPSDRFFAERPEGSVSTLKIQRTQQEDSAVYLCASSPQGVGHSYTFGSGTRLTVV.

A note on this clone: The same CDR3 also results from other DNA sequences found in this sample. In DNA, the CDR3 is TGTGCCAGCAGTTACAGTGGGGGCAGGCAGCCCCAGCATTTT. Protein: CASSYSGGRQPQHF. The chain combines TRBV6-5 with TRBJ1-5, with a tentative D call TRBD1 (6 bases). This CDR3 is 14 amino acids long. Looked up from germline, CDR1 is MNHEY and CDR2 is SVGAGI. V was clipped by 2 bases and J by 7 bases, with 12 bases between them.

V and J are TRBV4-3 and TRBJ1-1; D is possibly TRBD1 (6 bases). V lost 0 bases, J lost 6 bases, and 14 bases lay in between. The CDR3 extends over 15 amino acids. Germline V gives CDR1 LGHNA, CDR2 YSLEER. CDR3 coding DNA: TGCGCCAGCAGCCAAGAAATACAGGGTTTGGCTGAAGCTTTCTTT. It specifies CASSQEIQGLAEAFF.

V is TRBV21-1 and J is TRBJ1-1. TRBV21-1 is flagged as a pseudogene. CDR3 size: 13 residues. CDR3 coding DNA: TGTGCCAGCAGCAAAAAAATTCCCGGGGAAGCTTTCTTT. Its translation: CASSKKIPGEAFF.

The rearrangement uses TRBV6-2 or TRBV6-3 and TRBJ1-3; D gene unclear. This CDR3 is built from 15 residues. Between the trimmed V and J ends, which lost 2 bases and 0 bases, there was a span of 8 bases. Germline V CDR1 and CDR2: MNHEY, SVGEGT. DNA of the CDR3: TGTGCCAGCAGTTACGGTTCAGTCTCTGGAAACACCATATATTTT. Protein product: CASSYGSVSGNTIYF.

This clone was seen a single time. The V and J genes are TRBV7-9 and TRBJ1-5; D is perhaps TRBD1 (6 bases). The V and J ends lost 6 bases and 5 bases respectively, with 20 bases between them. The germline gives CDR1 SEHNR, CDR2 FQNEAQ (reference sequence). This CDR3 is built from 16 residues. This CDR3 reads CASSFTLQGGDQPQHF. CDR3 DNA sequence: TGTGCCAGCAGTTTTACCCTACAGGGAGGGGATCAGCCCCAGCATTTT.

This rearrangement joins TRBV27 to TRBJ1-5; D is perhaps TRBD1 (6 bases). CDR1 and CDR2 (germline): MNHEY, SMNVEV (reference sequence). Trimming left V 5 bases short and J 6 bases short, with 17 bases between. This CDR3 contains 15 residues. CDR3 protein: CASSSANIQGQPQHF. The CDR3 coding sequence is TGTGCCAGCAGTAGCGCCAACATACAGGGTCAGCCCCAGCATTTT.

The chain joins TRBV27 to TRBJ2-4; possible D gene TRBD2, 6 bases. Trimming shortened V by 3 bases and J by 7 bases, and 7 bases separated the two germline ends. The CDR3 loop spans 12 amino acids. The germline V gene has CDR1 MNHEY and CDR2 SMNVEV (reference sequence). The CDR3 is CASSFGGNIQYF. CDR3 nucleotides: TGTGCCAGCAGTTTTGGAGGGAACATTCAGTACTTC.

This chain joins TRBV11-2 and TRBJ2-3, with D maybe TRBD1 (5 bases). CDR3 length: 13 amino acids. V was shortened by 4 bases and J by 5 bases, with 10 bases between the two germline ends. The germline V gene has CDR1 SGHAT and CDR2 FQNNGV. The CDR3 nucleotides are TGTGCCAGCAGCTCTGGGGCGGAAGATACGCAGTATTTT. Its translation is CASSSGAEDTQYF.

The chain carries TRBV30 and TRBJ2-2; tentatively, D is TRBD2 (6 bases). Per the germline V gene, CDR1 is GTSNPN and CDR2 is SVGIG (reference sequence). Trimming took 4 bases from V and 5 from J, leaving 11 bases between them. There are 13 residues in the CDR3. CDR3 sequence (DNA): TGTGCCTGGACGGGACTCGGGACCGGGGAGCTGTTTTTT. Translating gives CAWTGLGTGELFF.

The genes are TRBV13 and TRBJ1-1, with 9 nucleotides matching TRBD1. Germline CDR1 is PRHDT and CDR2 is FYEKMQ (reference sequence). There are 16 residues in the CDR3. J was trimmed by 0 bases and V by 5 bases; bases with no gene match: 7. The CDR3 reads CASSGDRVEMNTEAFF. The CDR3 coding sequence is TGTGCCAGCAGCGGGGACAGGGTAGAGATGAACACTGAAGCTTTCTTT.

The chain links TRBV27 to TRBJ1-6; TRBD1 might be the D (6 bases). Germline CDR1 reads MNHEY; CDR2 reads SMNVEV (reference sequence). V lost 3 bases, J lost 4 bases, and 16 bases lay in between. The CDR3 totals 17 residues. The CDR3 reads CASSFQGPRAYNSPLHF. CDR3 coding DNA: TGTGCCAGCAGTTTCCAGGGGCCAAGGGCGTATAATTCACCCCTCCACTTT.

The chain employs TRBV7-3 and TRBJ2-3; no reliable D call. CDR1 is SGHTA and CDR2 is FQGTGA in the germline V gene. The V gene lost 1 base and the J gene lost 3 bases, with 11 bases spanning the gap. This CDR3 has 15 residues. The CDR3 here is CASSLSPIGTDTQYF. Written as DNA, the CDR3 is TGTGCCAGCAGCTTAAGTCCTATCGGGACAGATACGCAGTATTTT.

The gene calls are TRBV7-9 and TRBJ1-5; D is unclear. The CDR3 covers 13 residues. Germline assignment: CDR1 SEHNR and CDR2 FQNEAQ (reference sequence). The V end lost 5 bases, the J end lost 5 bases, and 10 bases lay between the germline ends. CDR3 sequence: CASSGSEDQPQHF. The CDR3 nucleotides are TGTGCCAGCAGCGGCAGCGAGGATCAGCCCCAGCATTTT.

The genes are TRBV7-3 and TRBJ1-3, with D tentatively TRBD1 (6 bases). The CDR3 runs to 14 residues. Trimming removed 4 bases from V and 0 bases from J, with 7 bases in between. Germline CDR1 reads SGHTA; CDR2 reads FQGTGA. The CDR3 region has the DNA TGTGCCAGCAGCTCAGGGGACTCTGGAAACACCATATATTTT. This codes for CASSSGDSGNTIYF.

V gene TRBV4-1 combines with J gene TRBJ1-1; 7 bases are a match to TRBD1. With 4 bases clipped from V and 5 bases from J, the junction kept 1 base outside the gene matches. CDR1 and CDR2 from the germline V gene are MGHRA and YSYEKL. The CDR3 runs to 12 residues. The CDR3 DNA is TGCGCCAGCAGCCCACAGGGGACTGAAGCTTTCTTT. It is translated as CASSPQGTEAFF.